Each of the 10 T cell receptor beta chains below was sequenced from the same sample in a study of human thymus T cells. Corrective heart surgery yielded the resections from which the thymus tissue came. TCRdb keeps only in-frame clones here, not all; method: immunoSEQ multiplex PCR. Here the sample spans some 120,000 clones, approximately 96% being singletons. The material sequenced was thymus tissue. All receptors derive from a boy under two years old with a congenital heart defect but otherwise immunologically healthy.

The genes are TRBV4-1 and TRBJ2-2; 9 positions agree with TRBD1. V was clipped by 2 bases and J by 5 bases; unmatched bases: 15. Germline assignment: CDR1 MGHRA and CDR2 YSYEKL. The CDR3 covers 19 residues. CDR3 sequence (DNA): TGCGCCAGCAGCCAACACGAACGGGACAGGGCCAGGGAGACCGGGGAGCTGTTTTTT. As protein: CASSQHERDRARETGELFF.

The V gene is TRBV6-5, the J gene TRBJ2-5, with D uncertain. Germline V lookup: CDR1 MNHEY, CDR2 SVGAGI. The CDR3 loop spans 14 amino acids. The V end lost 5 bases, the J end lost 5 bases, and 15 bases lay between the germline ends. CDR3 in DNA: TGTGCCAGCAGTATCATCGGTACCGGGGAGACCCAGTACTTC. This translates into CASSIIGTGETQYF.

The rearrangement joins TRBV5-1 to TRBJ1-1, with D uncertain. With 4 bases removed from V and 7 bases from J, the gap between germline ends came to 14 bases. CDR1 is SGHRS, CDR2 YFSETQ, per germline. This CDR3 comprises 13 residues. The CDR3 sequence is CASSTGPESEAFF. The DNA of the CDR3 is TGCGCCAGCAGCACCGGGCCGGAAAGTGAAGCTTTCTTT.

The rearrangement uses TRBV23-1 and TRBJ1-2; D not resolved. TRBV23-1 is sorted into the ORF group, with uncertain function. The germline V and J ends were trimmed by 0 bases and 2 bases, with 10 bases remaining between them. This CDR3 has 15 residues. The CDR3 DNA sequence: TGCGCCAGCAGTCAATCGGAGGGCGAGAACTATGGCTACACCTTC. Protein product: CASSQSEGENYGYTF.

CDR3 sequence (DNA): TGTGCCAGCAGCCGAGGCTCCAAACTGTTTTTT. Residues: CASSRGSKLFF. The chain recombines TRBV4-2 with TRBJ1-4; D not resolved. The CDR3 is 11 residues long. Germline CDR1 LGHNA, CDR2 YNFKEQ. V lost 4 bases to trimming and J lost 11 bases, with 8 bases between them.

The rearrangement links TRBV11-2 to TRBJ1-3; D not certain. Germline V gene data show CDR1 as SGHAT and CDR2 as FQNNGV. The CDR3 spans 15 residues. The ends were cut back, 5 bases at V and 1 base at J, with 12 bases in the middle. DNA of the CDR3: TGTGCCAGCAGCCCCTTGGACGGTTCTGGAAACACCATATATTTT. It encodes CASSPLDGSGNTIYF.

This chain links TRBV7-2 with TRBJ2-2; D is possibly TRBD1 or TRBD2 (5 bases each). The germline V gene encodes CDR1 SGHTA and CDR2 FQGNSA. V gave up 7 bases and J gave up 4 bases, with 25 bases separating them. This CDR3 is 18 amino acids long. This chain's CDR3 is CASNPGGARASFTGELFF. CDR3 DNA sequence: TGTGCCAGCAACCCGGGTGGGGCACGGGCTAGCTTCACCGGGGAGCTGTTTTTT.

The chain joins TRBV11-2 to TRBJ2-5; TRBD2 matches 12 bases. The germline V gene encodes CDR1 SGHAT and CDR2 FQNNGV. This CDR3 has 16 amino acids. Trimming removed 5 bases from V and 12 bases from J; junction bases left unmatched: 16. DNA of the CDR3: TGTGCCAGCAGCGCTGGTATCCTAGCGGGGGGGGAACCGAAGTACTTC. Amino acids: CASSAGILAGGEPKYF.

The J gene is TRBJ1-2, the V gene TRBV6-1; 8 bases align to TRBD1. CDR1 is MNHNS and CDR2 is SASEGT in the germline V gene. J gave up 5 bases and V 5 bases, and 10 bases lay outside the gene matches. The CDR3 consists of 15 residues. Here the CDR3 reads CASSKWGTGVYGYTF. The CDR3 coding sequence is TGTGCCAGCAGTAAGTGGGGGACAGGAGTTTATGGCTACACCTTC.

The genes are TRBV4-3 and TRBJ1-2, with D unclear. Trimming took off 1 base at V and 0 bases at J, with 12 bases between the two ends. The CDR3 is made up of 16 amino acids. The germline gives CDR1 LGHNA, CDR2 YSLEER. The CDR3 is CASSQGVGRANYGYTF. The CDR3 DNA reads TGCGCCAGCAGCCAAGGGGTTGGGAGAGCTAACTATGGCTACACCTTC.